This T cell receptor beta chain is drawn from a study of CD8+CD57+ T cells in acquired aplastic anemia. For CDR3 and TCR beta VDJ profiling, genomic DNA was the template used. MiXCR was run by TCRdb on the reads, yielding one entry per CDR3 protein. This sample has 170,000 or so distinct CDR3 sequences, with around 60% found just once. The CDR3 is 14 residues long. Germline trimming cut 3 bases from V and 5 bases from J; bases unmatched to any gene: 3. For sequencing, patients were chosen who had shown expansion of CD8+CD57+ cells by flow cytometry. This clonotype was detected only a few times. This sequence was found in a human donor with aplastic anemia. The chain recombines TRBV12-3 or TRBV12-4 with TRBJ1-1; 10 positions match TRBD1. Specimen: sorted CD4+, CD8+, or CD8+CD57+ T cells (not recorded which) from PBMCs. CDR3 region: CASSLTGGGTEAFF. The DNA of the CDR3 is TGTGCCAGCAGTTTGACAGGGGGCGGAACTGAAGCTTTCTTT.